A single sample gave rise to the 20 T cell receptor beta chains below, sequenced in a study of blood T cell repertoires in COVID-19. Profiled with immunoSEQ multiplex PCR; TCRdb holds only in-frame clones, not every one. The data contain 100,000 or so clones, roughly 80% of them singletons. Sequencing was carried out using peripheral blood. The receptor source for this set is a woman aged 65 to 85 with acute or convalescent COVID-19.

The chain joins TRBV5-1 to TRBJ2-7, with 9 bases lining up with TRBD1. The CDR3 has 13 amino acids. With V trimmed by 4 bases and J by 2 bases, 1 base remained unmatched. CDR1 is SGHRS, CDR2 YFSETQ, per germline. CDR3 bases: TGCGCCAGCAGCCGGGACAGGGCCTACGAGCAGTACTTC. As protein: CASSRDRAYEQYF.

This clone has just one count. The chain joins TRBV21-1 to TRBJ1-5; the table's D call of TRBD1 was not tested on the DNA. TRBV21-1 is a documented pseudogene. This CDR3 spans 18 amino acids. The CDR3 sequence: CASSKVRAGTGVNQPQHF. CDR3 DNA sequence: TGTGCCAGCAGCAAAGTCAGGGCCGGGACAGGGGTTAATCAGCCCCAGCATTTT.

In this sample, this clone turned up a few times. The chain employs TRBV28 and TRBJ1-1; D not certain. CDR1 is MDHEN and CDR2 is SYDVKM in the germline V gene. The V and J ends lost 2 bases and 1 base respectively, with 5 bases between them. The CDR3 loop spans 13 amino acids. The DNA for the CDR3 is TGTGCCAGCAGTTTAGGGAGGAACACTGAAGCTTTCTTT. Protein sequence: CASSLGRNTEAFF.

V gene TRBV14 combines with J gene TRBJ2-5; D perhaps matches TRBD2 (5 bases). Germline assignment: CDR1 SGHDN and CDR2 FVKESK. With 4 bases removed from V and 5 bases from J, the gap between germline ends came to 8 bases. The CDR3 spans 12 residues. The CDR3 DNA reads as TGTGCCAGCAGCCCACTAGGGGAGACCCAGTACTTC. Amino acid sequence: CASSPLGETQYF.

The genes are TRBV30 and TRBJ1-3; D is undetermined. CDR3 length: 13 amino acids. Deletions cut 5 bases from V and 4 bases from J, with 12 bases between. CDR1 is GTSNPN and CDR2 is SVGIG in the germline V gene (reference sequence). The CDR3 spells CAWGSFIGNTIYF. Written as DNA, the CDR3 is TGTGCCTGGGGGTCCTTTATCGGAAACACCATATATTTT.

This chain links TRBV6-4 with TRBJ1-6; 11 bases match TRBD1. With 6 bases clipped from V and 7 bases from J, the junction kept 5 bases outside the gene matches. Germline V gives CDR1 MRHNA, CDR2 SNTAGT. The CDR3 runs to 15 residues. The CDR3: CASSAGTGGNSPLHF. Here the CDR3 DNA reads TGTGCCAGCAGCGCCGGGACAGGGGGAAATTCACCCCTCCACTTT.

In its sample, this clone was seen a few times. The CDR3, as DNA: TGCGCCAGCAGCTTGGGACAGGGGAGCTCCTACAATGAGCAGTTCTTC. Its translation: CASSLGQGSSYNEQFF. V gene TRBV5-1 combines with J gene TRBJ2-1, with 8 bases identical to TRBD1. This CDR3 spans 16 amino acids. The germline V gene encodes CDR1 SGHRS and CDR2 YFSETQ. V shed 0 bases, J shed 0 bases, and the junction held 2 bases outside the gene matches.

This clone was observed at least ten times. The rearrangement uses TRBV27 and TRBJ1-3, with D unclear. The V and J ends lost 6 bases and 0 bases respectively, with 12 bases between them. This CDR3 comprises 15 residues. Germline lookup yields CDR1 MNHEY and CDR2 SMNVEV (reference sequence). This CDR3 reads CASRPFTTSGNTIYF. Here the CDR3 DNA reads TGTGCCAGCAGGCCCTTTACTACCTCTGGAAACACCATATATTTT.

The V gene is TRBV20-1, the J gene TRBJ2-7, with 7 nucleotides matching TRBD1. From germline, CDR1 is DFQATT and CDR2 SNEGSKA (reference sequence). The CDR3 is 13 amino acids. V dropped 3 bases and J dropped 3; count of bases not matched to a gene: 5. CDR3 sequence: CSASYRGNYEQYF. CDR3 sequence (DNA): TGCAGTGCTAGTTACAGGGGAAACTACGAGCAGTACTTC.

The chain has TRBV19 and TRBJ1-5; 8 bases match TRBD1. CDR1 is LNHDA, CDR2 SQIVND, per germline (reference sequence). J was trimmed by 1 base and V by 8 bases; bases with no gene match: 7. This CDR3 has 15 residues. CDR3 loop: CASGQGRMSNQPQHF. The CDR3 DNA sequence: TGTGCCAGTGGACAGGGACGAATGAGCAATCAGCCCCAGCATTTT. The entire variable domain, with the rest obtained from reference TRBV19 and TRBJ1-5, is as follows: DGGITQSPKYLFRKEGQNVTLSCEQNLNHDAMYWYRQDPGQGLRLIYYSQIVNDFQKGDIAEGYSVSREKKESFPLTVTSAQKNPTAFYLCASGQGRMSNQPQHFGDGTRLSIL.

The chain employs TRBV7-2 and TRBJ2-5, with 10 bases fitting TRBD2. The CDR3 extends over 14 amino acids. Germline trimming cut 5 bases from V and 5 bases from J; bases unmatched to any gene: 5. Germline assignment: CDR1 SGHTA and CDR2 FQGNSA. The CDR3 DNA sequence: TGTGCCAGCAGCCTAGATAGCGGGGGGGAGACCCAGTACTTC. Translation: CASSLDSGGETQYF.

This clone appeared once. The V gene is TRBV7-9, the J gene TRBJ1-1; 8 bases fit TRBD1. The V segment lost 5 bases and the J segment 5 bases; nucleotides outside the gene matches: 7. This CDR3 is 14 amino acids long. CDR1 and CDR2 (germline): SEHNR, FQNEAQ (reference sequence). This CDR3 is CASSPRQGWTEAFF. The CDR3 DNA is TGTGCCAGCAGCCCGAGACAGGGGTGGACTGAAGCTTTCTTT.

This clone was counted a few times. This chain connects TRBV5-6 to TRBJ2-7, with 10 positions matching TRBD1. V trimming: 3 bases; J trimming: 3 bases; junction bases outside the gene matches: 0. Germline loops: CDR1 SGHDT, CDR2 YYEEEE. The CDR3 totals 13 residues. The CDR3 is CASSWTGGYEQYF. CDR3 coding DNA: TGTGCCAGCAGCTGGACAGGGGGCTACGAGCAGTACTTC.

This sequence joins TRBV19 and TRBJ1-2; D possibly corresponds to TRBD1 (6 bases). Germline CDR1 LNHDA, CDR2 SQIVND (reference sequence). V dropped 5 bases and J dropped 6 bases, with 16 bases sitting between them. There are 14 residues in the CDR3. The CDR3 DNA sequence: TGTGCCAGTAGTGCATCACAGGGTTCGGATGGCTACACCTTC. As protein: CASSASQGSDGYTF.

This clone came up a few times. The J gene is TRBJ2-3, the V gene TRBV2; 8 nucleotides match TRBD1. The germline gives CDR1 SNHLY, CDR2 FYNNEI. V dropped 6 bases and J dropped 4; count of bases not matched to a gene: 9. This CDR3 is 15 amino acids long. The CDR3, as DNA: TGTGCCAGCAGGAACCAGGGGGCGAGGGCAGATACGCAGTATTTT. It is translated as CASRNQGARADTQYF.

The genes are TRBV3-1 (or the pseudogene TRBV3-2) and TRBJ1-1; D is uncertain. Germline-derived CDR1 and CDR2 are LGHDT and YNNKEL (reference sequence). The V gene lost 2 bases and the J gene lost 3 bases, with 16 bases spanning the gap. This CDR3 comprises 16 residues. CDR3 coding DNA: TGTGCCAGCAGCCAAAGGGTCGGAGGGAAGGACACTGAAGCTTTCTTT. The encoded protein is CASSQRVGGKDTEAFF.

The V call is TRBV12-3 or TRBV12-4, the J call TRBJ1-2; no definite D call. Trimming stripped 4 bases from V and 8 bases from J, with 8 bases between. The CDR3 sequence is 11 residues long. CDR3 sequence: CASSSTRGYTF. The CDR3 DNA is TGTGCCAGCAGTTCCACCCGGGGCTACACCTTC.

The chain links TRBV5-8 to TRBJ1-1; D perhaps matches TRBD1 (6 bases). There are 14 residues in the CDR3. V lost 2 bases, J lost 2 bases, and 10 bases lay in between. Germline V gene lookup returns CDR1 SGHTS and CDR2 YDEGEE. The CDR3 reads CASSFEGGNTEAFF. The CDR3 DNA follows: TGTGCCAGCAGCTTTGAAGGGGGAAACACTGAAGCTTTCTTT.

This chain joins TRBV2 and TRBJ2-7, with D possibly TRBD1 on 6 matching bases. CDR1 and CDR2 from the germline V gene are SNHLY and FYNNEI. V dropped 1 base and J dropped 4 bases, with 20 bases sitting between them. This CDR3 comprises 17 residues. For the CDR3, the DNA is TGTGCCAGCAGTGAAGGGCGTAACAGGGCAAAGTCTTACGAGCAGTACTTC. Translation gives CASSEGRNRAKSYEQYF. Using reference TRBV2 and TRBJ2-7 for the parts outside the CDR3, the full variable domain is EPEVTQTPSHQVTQMGQEVILRCVPISNHLYFYWYRQILGQKVEFLVSFYNNEISEKSEIFDDQFSVERPDGSNFTLKIRSTKLEDSAMYFCASSEGRNRAKSYEQYFGPGTRLTVT.

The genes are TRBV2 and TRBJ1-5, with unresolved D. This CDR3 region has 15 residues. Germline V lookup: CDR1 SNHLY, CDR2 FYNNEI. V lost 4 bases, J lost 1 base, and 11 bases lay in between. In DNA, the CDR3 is TGTGCCAGCAGTGCTGGAAGCGGGAGCAATCAGCCCCAGCATTTT. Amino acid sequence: CASSAGSGSNQPQHF.